This T cell receptor beta chain was profiled in a study of blood T cell repertoires in COVID-19. Overall study context: The United States, Italy and Spain provided the acute and convalescent COVID-19 samples.

This CDR3 spans 15 amino acids. The germline CDR1 and CDR2 sequences are SGHRS and YFSETQ. Trimming pared 4 bases from V and 0 bases from J, leaving 12 bases between. Original methodology: Quantification of nucleated cells was approximated via reference gene primer amplification. TCRdb's copy holds only in-frame clones and misses some; the assay was immunoSEQ multiplex PCR. V and J calls and clone size follow that table, whereas D and trimming were derived from the DNA. This sample yields roughly 100,000 clones, of which approximately 84% are seen a single time; 12% belongs to the top ten. Sequencing used peripheral blood. This clonotype was obtained from a human donor in a cohort sampled during active COVID-19. V and J are TRBV5-1 and TRBJ2-3, with D possibly matching TRBD2 (6 bases). The CDR3 nucleotides read TGCGCCAGCAGCGGGGGAGGCGCTAGCACAGATACGCAGTATTTT. It translates to CASSGGGASTDTQYF.